What follows are 9 T cell receptor beta chains derived from one specimen sequenced in a study of graft-versus-host responses after intestinal transplantation. The assay was immunoSEQ multiplex PCR, and TCRdb's table has in-frame clones only and misses some. Counted here are tens of thousands of clones, under 95% occurring once; the ten biggest clones make up under 3%. This sample comprised PBMCs, obtained approximately four months after intestinal transplantation. The receptors originated from a human patient who received an intestinal transplant, so some T cells may come from the graft donor.

This chain connects TRBV5-3 to TRBJ2-2, with D uncertain. TRBV5-3 falls under the ORF class, with uncertain function. This CDR3 is built from 13 residues. Trimming took 3 bases from V and 5 from J, leaving 8 bases between them. This CDR3 reads CARSSTATGELFF. Here the CDR3 DNA reads TGTGCCAGAAGCTCCACAGCTACCGGGGAGCTGTTTTTT.

This chain uses TRBV7-3 with TRBJ2-1, with D uncertain. The length of the CDR3 is 13 residues. V dropped 0 bases and J dropped 12 bases, with 12 bases sitting between them. Germline CDR1 and CDR2: SGHTA and FQGTGA. CDR3 protein: CASSLTPRSGQFF. The CDR3 DNA sequence: TGTGCCAGCAGCTTAACCCCACGTTCCGGGCAGTTCTTC.

The rearrangement uses TRBV6-1 and TRBJ1-5; no firm D call. Trimming took 5 bases from V and 2 from J, leaving 10 bases between them. Germline V gene data show CDR1 as MNHNS and CDR2 as SASEGT. This CDR3 region has 14 residues. The CDR3 DNA reads TGTGCCAGCAGTCGCCGGCCACGCAATCAGCCCCAGCATTTT. Residues: CASSRRPRNQPQHF.

This clone was found once. The chain joins TRBV4-1 to TRBJ2-1; 11 positions agree with TRBD2. The V gene end was trimmed by 1 base and the J gene end by 5 bases; junction bases not matched to a gene: 4. CDR3 length: 16 residues. Germline CDR1 reads MGHRA; CDR2 reads YSYEKL. The CDR3 bases are TGCGCCAGCAGCCAAGGGCTAGCGGGGGGCAACAATGAGCAGTTCTTC. This gives the protein CASSQGLAGGNNEQFF.

The chain is built from TRBV5-4 and TRBJ1-2; 7 bases match TRBD1. The germline gives CDR1 SGHNT, CDR2 YYREEE (reference sequence). The CDR3 totals 16 residues. J lost 2 bases, V lost 0 bases, and 7 bases had no gene match. The CDR3 loop reads CASSLGGPDRNYGYTF. CDR3 in DNA: TGTGCCAGCAGCTTGGGGGGGCCGGACAGGAACTATGGCTACACCTTC.

The chain couples TRBV13 to TRBJ2-1, with 9 nucleotides matching TRBD2. The CDR3 is made up of 16 amino acids. The junction had 11 bases not matched to a gene; V was cut back by 2 bases and J by 9 bases. In germline, CDR1 is PRHDT, CDR2 FYEKMQ (reference sequence). The CDR3 nucleotides are TGTGCCAGCAGCTTAATGGGGATAGCGGGAGTTCGTGAGCAGTTCTTC. It is translated as CASSLMGIAGVREQFF. Full variable domain (missing parts from reference TRBV13 and TRBJ2-1): AAGVIQSPRHLIKEKRETATLKCYPIPRHDTVYWYQQGPGQDPQFLISFYEKMQSDKGSIPDRFSAQQFSDYHSELNMSSLELGDSALYFCASSLMGIAGVREQFFGPGTRLTVL.

The rearrangement uses TRBV28 and TRBJ2-7; D gene ambiguous. Trimming took off 2 bases at V and 1 base at J, with 3 bases between the two ends. In germline, CDR1 is MDHEN, CDR2 SYDVKM. This CDR3 has 12 residues. Written as DNA, the CDR3 is TGTGCCAGCAGTTTAGTGTCCTACGAGCAGTACTTC. Protein: CASSLVSYEQYF.

The chain has TRBV10-2 and TRBJ1-3; 8 bases line up with TRBD1. The J segment lost 2 bases and the V segment lost 10 bases, leaving 4 bases of the junction unmatched. The CDR3 sequence is 13 residues long. Germline-derived CDR1 and CDR2 are WSHSY and SAAADI. CDR3 region: CATLTGAGNTIYF. As DNA, the CDR3 is TGCGCCACACTGACAGGGGCTGGAAACACCATATATTTT.

The genes are TRBV6-5 and TRBJ2-3, with 7 bases lining up with TRBD2. The CDR3 spans 14 residues. The V gene end was trimmed by 5 bases and the J gene end by 2 bases; junction bases not matched to a gene: 4. Germline V gene data show CDR1 as MNHEY and CDR2 as SVGAGI. Written as DNA, the CDR3 is TGTGCCAGCAGTCAACTAGCGAACACAGATACGCAGTATTTT. It translates to CASSQLANTDTQYF.